The rows below give T cell receptor beta chains drawn from one sample of a study of blood T cell repertoires in COVID-19. Data came from immunoSEQ multiplex PCR; TCRdb stores just in-frame clones and leaves some out. Of 300,000 to 350,000 clones in the sample, approximately 89% were seen once. The sequencing input was peripheral blood. The receptors shown here come from a woman aged 55-75 years with COVID-19, enrolled during active disease. Both conserved end residues are part of each CDR3. The D gene is left open where the match is weak. A clone size is listed for some rows: how often the clone was seen (once, few, many), or a class if it is expanded.

V: TRBV4-2; size: .; J: TRBJ1-1; D: TRBD1; length: 16; CDR3: CASSQFTGGPNTEAFF; DNA: TGTGCCAGCAGCCAATTTACAGGGGGCCCGAACACTGAAGCTTTCTTT
V: TRBV2; size: .; J: TRBJ2-2; D: TRBD1; length: 16; CDR3: CASIGQGRLNTGELFF; DNA: TGTGCCAGCATTGGACAGGGACGTCTTAACACCGGGGAGCTGTTTTTT
V: TRBV7-8; size: .; J: TRBJ1-3; D: TRBD1; length: 17; CDR3: CASSFLIDRGAGNTIYF; DNA: TGTGCCAGCAGCTTTCTTATTGACAGGGGAGCTGGAAACACCATATATTTT
V: TRBV5-1; size: .; J: TRBJ2-3; D: .; length: 15; CDR3: CASSLRGFEADTQYF; DNA: TGCGCCAGCAGCTTGCGTGGGTTTGAGGCAGATACGCAGTATTTT
V: TRBV11-3; size: .; J: TRBJ1-1; D: .; length: 14; CDR3: CASSLSRADTEAFF; DNA: TGTGCCAGCAGCTTAAGCAGGGCGGACACTGAAGCTTTCTTT
V: TRBV30; size: .; J: TRBJ1-1; D: .; length: 12; CDR3: CAWAFMNTEAFF; DNA: TGTGCCTGGGCATTCATGAACACTGAAGCTTTCTTT
V: TRBV3-1/TRBV3-2; size: .; J: TRBJ2-2; D: TRBD2; length: 18; CDR3: CASSQVTLGLADTGELFF; DNA: TGTGCCAGCAGCCAAGTCACATTGGGACTAGCGGACACCGGGGAGCTGTTTTTT
V: TRBV5-5; size: .; J: TRBJ1-1; D: .; length: 11; CDR3: CASSSEIEAFF; DNA: TGTGCCAGCAGCTCTGAGATTGAAGCTTTCTTT
V: TRBV9; size: .; J: TRBJ1-1; D: .; length: 14; CDR3: CASSADLGRTEAFF; DNA: TGTGCCAGCAGCGCCGACCTGGGGAGGACTGAAGCTTTCTTT
V: TRBV6-6; size: .; J: TRBJ1-2; D: .; length: 13; CDR3: CASSYGGDYGYTF; DNA: TGTGCCAGCAGTTATGGCGGGGACTATGGCTACACCTTC
V: TRBV14; size: .; J: TRBJ1-1; D: .; length: 16; CDR3: CASSQDFAGMNTEAFF; DNA: TGTGCCAGCAGCCAAGATTTTGCAGGGATGAACACTGAAGCTTTCTTT
V: TRBV2; size: .; J: TRBJ2-1; D: TRBD2; length: 16; CDR3: CASSERLADSYNEQFF; DNA: TGTGCCAGCAGTGAGCGACTAGCGGATTCCTACAATGAGCAGTTCTTC
V: TRBV5-4; size: .; J: TRBJ1-5; D: .; length: 14; CDR3: CASSLGGGNQPQHF; DNA: TGTGCCAGCAGCCTTGGGGGGGGCAATCAGCCCCAGCATTTT
V: TRBV5-1; size: .; J: TRBJ2-3; D: .; length: 18; CDR3: CASSLGSGSLMGTDTQYF; DNA: TGCGCCAGCAGCTTGGGGTCCGGGAGCCTAATGGGGACAGATACGCAGTATTTT
V: TRBV18; size: .; J: TRBJ1-2; D: TRBD1; length: 14; CDR3: CASSPNRGNYGYTF; DNA: TGTGCCAGCTCACCAAACAGGGGAAACTATGGCTACACCTTC
V: TRBV4-1; size: .; J: TRBJ2-1; D: TRBD1; length: 18; CDR3: CASSQRQPGQGAWYEQFF; DNA: TGCGCCAGCAGCCAAAGGCAACCGGGACAGGGGGCGTGGTATGAGCAGTTCTTC
V: TRBV13; size: few; J: TRBJ1-1; D: .; length: 13; CDR3: CASSLNWNTEAFF; DNA: TGTGCCAGCAGCTTAAACTGGAACACTGAAGCTTTCTTT
V: TRBV19; size: .; J: TRBJ2-7; D: .; length: 16; CDR3: CASSIAGQFLTYEQYF; DNA: TGTGCCAGTAGTATTGCCGGACAGTTCCTCACCTACGAGCAGTACTTC
V: TRBV29-1; size: .; J: TRBJ1-2; D: .; length: 13; CDR3: CSVADFLNYGYTF; DNA: TGCAGCGTCGCGGACTTCCTCAACTATGGCTACACCTTC
V: TRBV28; size: few; J: TRBJ1-6; D: .; length: 15; CDR3: CASSYGGEGNSPLHF; DNA: TGTGCCAGCTCTTATGGGGGGGAGGGCAATTCACCCCTCCACTTT
V: TRBV6-5; size: .; J: TRBJ1-1; D: TRBD1; length: 12; CDR3: CASSKGATEAFF; DNA: TGTGCCAGCAGTAAGGGGGCCACTGAAGCTTTCTTT
V: TRBV5-4; size: .; J: TRBJ1-1; D: .; length: 14; CDR3: CASSGWTENTEAFF; DNA: TGTGCCAGCAGCGGATGGACAGAGAACACTGAAGCTTTCTTT
V: TRBV12-5; size: .; J: TRBJ2-5; D: TRBD2; length: 15; CDR3: CASGRGLAGQETQYF; DNA: TGTGCTAGTGGCCGCGGACTAGCGGGACAAGAGACCCAGTACTTC
V: TRBV3-1/TRBV3-2; size: .; J: TRBJ1-6; D: .; length: 14; CDR3: CASSLREVYSPLHF; DNA: TGTGCCAGCAGCCTGCGGGAAGTTTATTCACCCCTCCACTTT
V: TRBV10-2; size: .; J: TRBJ1-1; D: .; length: 14; CDR3: CASSESRGGTEAFF; DNA: TGCGCCAGCAGTGAGTCCAGGGGTGGAACTGAAGCTTTCTTT
V: TRBV7-3; size: .; J: TRBJ2-1; D: .; length: 15; CDR3: CASSLYGVEGNEQFF; DNA: TGTGCCAGCAGCTTATATGGTGTGGAGGGCAATGAGCAGTTCTTC
V: TRBV6-5; size: .; J: TRBJ1-6; D: .; length: 15; CDR3: CASRFGTQDNSPLHF; DNA: TGTGCCAGCAGATTCGGGACTCAAGATAATTCACCCCTCCACTTT
V: TRBV2; size: .; J: TRBJ1-5; D: .; length: 13; CDR3: CASKMSSNQPQHF; DNA: TGTGCCAGTAAGATGAGTAGCAATCAGCCCCAGCATTTT
V: TRBV5-5; size: .; J: TRBJ1-1; D: TRBD1; length: 16; CDR3: CASSSYKGARVTEAFF; DNA: TGTGCCAGCAGCTCGTACAAGGGGGCGCGGGTCACTGAAGCTTTCTTT
V: TRBV6-5; size: .; J: TRBJ1-4; D: .; length: 15; CDR3: CATRVVPQLAEKLFF; DNA: TGTGCCACCCGGGTGGTGCCCCAGCTAGCGGAAAAACTGTTTTTT
V: TRBV11-3; size: .; J: TRBJ2-1; D: .; length: 14; CDR3: CASSPSSINNEQFF; DNA: TGTGCCAGCAGCCCTAGTTCGATCAACAATGAGCAGTTCTTC
V: TRBV5-6; size: .; J: TRBJ2-3; D: TRBD1; length: 16; CDR3: CASSWDSPVRPDTQYF; DNA: TGTGCCAGCAGCTGGGACAGCCCGGTCCGCCCAGATACGCAGTATTTT
V: TRBV5-1; size: few; J: TRBJ1-1; D: .; length: 13; CDR3: CASSLASDTEAFF; DNA: TGCGCCAGCAGCTTGGCCTCGGACACTGAAGCTTTCTTT
V: TRBV4-1; size: .; J: TRBJ2-1; D: .; length: 16; CDR3: CASSQEGRGGYNEQFF; DNA: TGCGCCAGCAGCCAAGAGGGTAGGGGTGGCTACAATGAGCAGTTCTTC
V: TRBV5-5; size: .; J: TRBJ2-7; D: .; length: 15; CDR3: CASSQYSGQTIEQYF; DNA: TGTGCCAGCAGCCAATACTCGGGACAAACTATCGAGCAGTACTTC
V: TRBV2; size: once; J: TRBJ1-6; D: .; length: 15; CDR3: CASSEVTGRNSPLHF; DNA: TGTGCCAGCAGTGAAGTAACAGGGCGTAATTCACCCCTCCACTTT
V: TRBV6-6; size: once; J: TRBJ2-2; D: TRBD1; length: 16; CDR3: CASSYGQGAGTGELFF; DNA: TGTGCCAGCAGTTACGGGCAGGGGGCGGGAACCGGGGAGCTGTTTTTT
V: TRBV19; size: .; J: TRBJ2-3; D: TRBD2; length: 16; CDR3: CASSPGLAGGGDTQYF; DNA: TGTGCCAGTAGTCCCGGACTAGCGGGGGGCGGCGATACGCAGTATTTT
V: TRBV18; size: .; J: TRBJ2-1; D: TRBD2; length: 18; CDR3: CASSPAGLAGGANNEQFF; DNA: TGTGCCAGCTCACCAGCCGGGCTAGCGGGGGGCGCCAACAATGAGCAGTTCTTC
V: TRBV7-9; size: .; J: TRBJ1-2; D: .; length: 14; CDR3: CASSSSGALGGYTF; DNA: TGTGCCAGCAGTTCCTCAGGGGCGCTTGGAGGCTACACCTTC
V: TRBV4-1; size: .; J: TRBJ1-6; D: TRBD1; length: 14; CDR3: CASSQGGQNSPLHF; DNA: TGCGCCAGCAGCCAAGGGGGACAGAATTCACCCCTCCACTTT
V: TRBV18; size: .; J: TRBJ1-2; D: .; length: 16; CDR3: CASSQPGRRGSYGYTF; DNA: TGTGCCAGCTCACAACCGGGGCGGAGGGGCTCCTATGGCTACACCTTC
V: TRBV28; size: few; J: TRBJ1-5; D: .; length: 14; CDR3: CASSREVENQPQHF; DNA: TGTGCCAGCAGTCGAGAAGTCGAGAATCAGCCCCAGCATTTT
V: TRBV10-3; size: once; J: TRBJ2-2; D: TRBD2; length: 15; CDR3: CAIRGSGGRPGELFF; DNA: TGTGCCATCAGAGGAAGCGGGGGGAGGCCCGGGGAGCTGTTTTTT
V: TRBV28; size: once; J: TRBJ1-5; D: TRBD1; length: 16; CDR3: CASRPTGEGSNQPQHF; DNA: TGTGCCAGCAGGCCGACAGGGGAGGGTAGCAATCAGCCCCAGCATTTT
V: TRBV11-2; size: .; J: TRBJ1-1; D: .; length: 13; CDR3: CASSLTANTEAFF; DNA: TGTGCCAGCAGCTTGACAGCGAACACTGAAGCTTTCTTT
V: TRBV27; size: once; J: TRBJ1-6; D: .; length: 12; CDR3: CASSFRNSPLHF; DNA: TGTGCCAGCAGTTTCCGTAATTCACCCCTCCACTTT
V: TRBV5-1; size: .; J: TRBJ1-6; D: TRBD1; length: 16; CDR3: CASNLSPGQVNSPLHF; DNA: TGCGCCAGCAACTTATCCCCGGGACAGGTTAATTCACCCCTCCACTTT
V: TRBV3-1/TRBV3-2; size: .; J: TRBJ1-2; D: .; length: 13; CDR3: CASSQRPNYGYTF; DNA: TGTGCCAGCAGCCAGAGGCCTAACTATGGCTACACCTTC
V: TRBV4-1; size: .; J: TRBJ2-7; D: .; length: 17; CDR3: CASSQAFSPQGTYEQYF; DNA: TGCGCCAGCAGCCAAGCCTTCTCCCCGCAGGGAACGTACGAGCAGTACTTC
V: TRBV28; size: once; J: TRBJ1-3; D: .; length: 16; CDR3: CASSSQGSLSGNTIYF; DNA: TGTGCCAGCAGTTCTCAGGGTTCCCTCTCTGGAAACACCATATATTTT
V: TRBV24-1; size: .; J: TRBJ1-2; D: .; length: 16; CDR3: CATSDHLQGSNYGYTF; DNA: TGTGCCACCAGTGATCACCTCCAGGGTTCCAACTATGGCTACACCTTC
V: TRBV7-3; size: .; J: TRBJ2-1; D: .; length: 15; CDR3: CASSLKGLAFNEQFF; DNA: TGTGCCAGCAGCTTAAAGGGTCTAGCGTTCAATGAGCAGTTCTTC